The next 3 T cell receptor beta chains were all read from a single sample in a study of T cells after yellow fever vaccination (dated by TCRdb to the late 2010s). The treatment or condition label on this specimen signifies: live attenuated yellow fever vaccine strain. Library prep was done by 5' RACE. Instrument on record: Illumina NovaSeq 6000. TCRdb reprocessed the public reads (quality trimming at Q25 with fastp, clone calling with MiXCR) and kept in-frame beta chains. Every distinct CDR3 protein forms one entry, paired with its most common genes and DNA. Present in this sample are 250,000 or so distinct CDR3 sequences, over 3% of which were seen just once. The ten largest make up about a fifth of the sample. The material sequenced was PBMCs, taken 15 days after the yellow fever booster vaccination. The receptors were gathered from a man aged 18 to 30 who received the YFV17D yellow fever vaccine.

As DNA, the CDR3 is TGCGCCAGCAGCTTAGGCGGGACAGGGGTAGAGACCCAGTACTTC. Its protein product is CASSLGGTGVETQYF. The V call is TRBV5-1, the J call TRBJ2-5, with 10 bases fitting TRBD1. The ends lost 2 bases at V and 4 bases at J; junction bases unmatched: 5. CDR1 and CDR2 from the germline V gene are SGHRS and YFSETQ. The CDR3 sequence is 15 residues long.

Ten or more counts support this clonotype. The chain joins TRBV5-1 to TRBJ2-5; 10 bases fit TRBD2. The CDR3 is made up of 18 amino acids. Germline assignment: CDR1 SGHRS and CDR2 YFSETQ. With V trimmed by 6 bases and J by 2 bases, 16 bases remained unmatched. The CDR3 reads CASTWLSSGGTVQETQYF. Here the CDR3 DNA reads TGCGCCAGCACCTGGCTTAGTAGCGGGGGGACTGTTCAAGAGACCCAGTACTTC.

This chain links TRBV7-2 with TRBJ2-1; the D is unclear. V was clipped by 1 base and J by 4 bases, with 11 bases between them. Germline loops: CDR1 SGHTA, CDR2 FQGNSA. This CDR3 contains 15 residues. The CDR3 DNA sequence: TGTGCCAGCAGCTTAGAAGTCTCATTTTACAATGAGCAGTTCTTC. As protein: CASSLEVSFYNEQFF. The variable domain in full, with the rest retrieved from reference TRBV7-2 and TRBJ2-1, is GAGVSQSPSNKVTEKGKDVELRCDPISGHTALYWYRQSLGQGLEFLIYFQGNSAPDKSGLPSDRFSAERTGGSVSTLTIQRTQQEDSAVYLCASSLEVSFYNEQFFGPGTRLTVL.